This T cell receptor (beta chain) came from a study of Ad26.COV2.S vaccination and SARS-CoV-2 variants. The CDR3 totals 15 residues. Germline assignment: CDR1 SNHLY and CDR2 FYNNEI. The germline V and J ends were trimmed by 4 bases and 3 bases, with 14 bases remaining between them. Some clones are missing from TCRdb's copy, which holds only in-frame ones; the method was immunoSEQ multiplex PCR. The sample lists around 450,000 clones, about nine tenths occurring once. Treatment described: around 19 received Ad26.COV2.S at low or high dose, single or two shots; five or six received placebo; per-sample allocation not given. Sampling was performed 63 days after the first vaccine or placebo injection.

The chain carries TRBV2 and TRBJ2-3, with D hard to call. Sequenced here: peripheral blood, sampled in a trial of Ad26.COV2.S vaccine versus placebo. This clonotype originated in a person between 18 and 59 years old who received the Ad26.COV2.S COVID-19 vaccine or a placebo. CDR3 in amino acids: CASSGVASGTDTQYF. The CDR3 DNA sequence: TGTGCCAGCAGTGGGGTCGCAAGTGGGACAGATACGCAGTATTTT.